The source of this T cell receptor (beta chain) is a study of blood T cells in healthy people across ages. Study observations and caveats: Calculation of diversity from one million T cells yielded estimates considered to be underestimates.

For the second PCR, which ran for roughly 6 to 11 cycles, a sample-barcoded 5' primer and a J-beta primer mix were used. MiXCR was run by TCRdb on the 5' RACE reads, yielding one entry per CDR3 protein. The sample has over 1,300,000 distinct CDR3 sequences, roughly 60% seen once. Concerning this clonotype: Its antigen is unknown.

Germline CDR1 SQVTM, CDR2 ANQGSEA. This CDR3 is built from 13 residues. The V end lost 6 bases, the J end lost 4 bases, and 15 bases lay between the germline ends. This clonotype was sampled from a man between 18 and 35 years old in good health. The source material was blood. J is TRBJ2-5 and V is TRBV29-1; perhaps D is TRBD1 or TRBD2 (5 bases each). The CDR3 DNA is TGCAGCGTGGACCGGGGCCCGAGAGAGACCCAGTACTTC. The encoded protein is CSVDRGPRETQYF.